This is a list of T cell receptor beta chains from one sample in a study of vaccination and CD4 T cells after COVID-19. No antigen has been assigned to these receptors. One entry per CDR3 protein, called by TCRdb with MiXCR from the PCR reads. The sample consists of 20,000 to 25,000 distinct CDR3 sequences, about 45% of them appearing once. Sequenced sample: CD4+ T cells from blood, cultured in vitro. The receptor source for this set is a human donor who had recovered from COVID-19. CDR3s leave out the opening cysteine and the closing phenylalanine or tryptophan. Size values are once, few and many counts, or a class for expanded clones, and some rows have none.

size: -
J: TRBJ2-7
V: TRBV28
CDR3: ASSLWAGGENEQY

size: -
J: TRBJ1-2
V: TRBV12-3/TRBV12-4
CDR3: ASTRPNYGYT

size: few
J: TRBJ1-2
V: TRBV7-9
CDR3: ASSLVGQGGGYT

size: few
J: TRBJ1-6
V: TRBV21-1
CDR3: ASAGGQDNSPLH

size: few
J: TRBJ1-1
V: TRBV20-1
CDR3: SARDRVGGVRTEAF

size: few
J: TRBJ1-5
V: TRBV7-8
CDR3: ASSRGQAAVISNQPQH

size: -
J: TRBJ2-3
V: TRBV10-1
CDR3: ASSESPSGDTQY

size: -
J: TRBJ1-2
V: TRBV19
CDR3: ASQDRGLGYGYT

size: -
J: TRBJ1-2
V: TRBV6-2/TRBV6-3
CDR3: ASTLEERQPVLGYT

size: -
J: TRBJ1-5
V: TRBV5-3
CDR3: ARSLGTTSNQPQH

size: -
J: TRBJ1-2
V: TRBV6-5
CDR3: ASSYSAPNYGYT

size: few
J: TRBJ1-2
V: TRBV27
CDR3: ASSLLTGTNYGYT

size: few
J: TRBJ1-2
V: TRBV28
CDR3: ASSFAGTGVGGYT

size: -
J: TRBJ1-5
V: TRBV6-1
CDR3: ASSEALLGNQPQH

size: -
J: TRBJ2-7
V: TRBV19
CDR3: ASSIDLGQSYEQY

size: once
J: TRBJ1-6
V: TRBV28
CDR3: ASSSRMSSYNSPLH

size: few
J: TRBJ2-1
V: TRBV7-2
CDR3: ASSLVAGNEQF

size: few
J: TRBJ1-1
V: TRBV6-2/TRBV6-3
CDR3: ASSYRGGTEAF

size: few
J: TRBJ2-3
V: TRBV6-5
CDR3: ASSYATGTDTQY

size: medium-sized
J: TRBJ1-1
V: TRBV2
CDR3: ASSEGGNTEAF

size: -
J: TRBJ2-7
V: TRBV20-1
CDR3: SARDGRGGHYEQY

size: -
J: TRBJ2-3
V: TRBV7-2
CDR3: ASSLALAGRYTDTQY

size: -
J: TRBJ1-1
V: TRBV28
CDR3: ASMRRPNTEAF

size: -
J: TRBJ1-5
V: TRBV30
CDR3: AWSVAGKLGNQPQH

size: -
J: TRBJ2-1
V: TRBV28
CDR3: ASSPVGARSYNEQF

size: -
J: TRBJ2-7
V: TRBV11-2
CDR3: ASSLMGSGYYEQY

size: -
J: TRBJ1-6
V: TRBV7-9
CDR3: ASSLAGTELGPLH

size: -
J: TRBJ2-7
V: TRBV27
CDR3: ASSQTGISYEQY

size: few
J: TRBJ1-2
V: TRBV2
CDR3: ASSERADGFYGYT

size: -
J: TRBJ1-4
V: TRBV7-9
CDR3: ASSLGADLNEKLF

size: -
J: TRBJ2-7
V: TRBV7-2
CDR3: ASSLYYEQY

size: -
J: TRBJ1-3
V: TRBV19
CDR3: TSSPAGFSGNTIY

size: few
J: TRBJ1-2
V: TRBV2
CDR3: ATRTGGVDGYT

size: -
J: TRBJ1-2
V: TRBV27
CDR3: ASSSSVVPSYGYT

size: -
J: TRBJ1-5
V: TRBV7-2
CDR3: ASSLADNQPQH

size: -
J: TRBJ2-1
V: TRBV18
CDR3: ASSPGDEQF

size: -
J: TRBJ1-1
V: TRBV27
CDR3: ASSPKTLVNTEAF

size: -
J: TRBJ1-4
V: TRBV7-9
CDR3: ASSPGDRGYEKLF

size: -
J: TRBJ2-7
V: TRBV6-2/TRBV6-3
CDR3: ASRTGLAGDWQY

size: few
J: TRBJ1-2
V: TRBV6-4
CDR3: ASSATRTADGYT

size: -
J: TRBJ2-1
V: TRBV4-1
CDR3: ASSQDRTGLGNEQF

size: -
J: TRBJ1-5
V: TRBV20-1
CDR3: SARDSFFEAQH

size: -
J: TRBJ2-7
V: TRBV2
CDR3: ASSEEKSSYEQY

size: -
J: TRBJ2-3
V: TRBV20-1
CDR3: SAAREAGGLGDTQY

size: -
J: TRBJ2-6
V: TRBV6-1
CDR3: ASNTPGQHSGANVLT

size: -
J: TRBJ1-5
V: TRBV4-2
CDR3: ASAAGQGLGQPQH

size: few
J: TRBJ1-3
V: TRBV27
CDR3: ASSSTTFHTIY

size: -
J: TRBJ1-2
V: TRBV2
CDR3: ASTEGGDGYT

size: -
J: TRBJ1-5
V: TRBV28
CDR3: ASSQMTTGPQH

size: few
J: TRBJ2-5
V: TRBV2
CDR3: ATQRQVEETQY